The 21 T cell receptor beta chains given below trace back to one sample, sequenced in a study of blood T cell repertoires in COVID-19. TCRdb's table, derived via immunoSEQ multiplex PCR, lists solely in-frame clones and lacks some. The table lists some 97,000 clones, around four fifths of them singletons. Sequences were obtained from peripheral blood. The receptors here all came from a woman aged 65 to 85 with acute or convalescent COVID-19.

The chain couples TRBV28 to TRBJ1-2; D gene uncertain. The germline V gene has CDR1 MDHEN and CDR2 SYDVKM. V gave up 7 bases and J gave up 5 bases, with 20 bases separating them. The CDR3 covers 15 residues. CDR3 sequence: CASITTEGMGYGYTF. CDR3 bases: TGTGCCAGCATAACAACTGAGGGTATGGGATATGGCTACACCTTC.

The J gene is TRBJ2-2, the V gene TRBV2, with 7 bases that match TRBD1. CDR1 is SNHLY, CDR2 FYNNEI, per germline. This CDR3 contains 15 residues. The V segment lost 6 bases and the J segment 1 base; nucleotides outside the gene matches: 5. The CDR3 region is CASSGRQGNTGELFF. CDR3 DNA: TGTGCCAGCAGCGGCCGACAGGGGAACACCGGGGAGCTGTTTTTT.

The genes are TRBV19 and TRBJ2-5; TRBD1 matches at 7 bases. Germline V CDR1 and CDR2: LNHDA, SQIVND (reference sequence). Unmatched junction bases numbered 2, after V lost 3 bases and J lost 1 base. This CDR3 comprises 14 residues. This CDR3 is CASSIRDSQETQYF. Written as DNA, the CDR3 is TGTGCCAGTAGTATCCGGGACAGCCAAGAGACCCAGTACTTC.

The chain couples TRBV27 to TRBJ1-4; 9 bases align to TRBD1. CDR1 MNHEY and CDR2 SMNVEV come from the germline V gene (reference sequence). V lost 5 bases to trimming and J lost 8 bases; unmatched junction nucleotides: 9. This CDR3 is built from 15 residues. The CDR3 protein is CASSPPGQGSEKLFF. CDR3 in DNA: TGTGCCAGCAGTCCGCCGGGACAGGGCTCGGAAAAACTGTTTTTT.

The gene calls are TRBV3-1 (or the pseudogene TRBV3-2) and TRBJ2-1, with D maybe TRBD1 (5 bases). This CDR3 region has 14 residues. V was cut by 0 bases and J by 10 bases, with 13 bases left in between. The germline V gene has CDR1 LGHDT and CDR2 YNNKEL (reference sequence). The CDR3 spells CASSQEVRVGEQFF. CDR3 DNA sequence: TGTGCCAGCAGCCAAGAGGTCAGGGTGGGGGAGCAGTTCTTC.

The V and J genes are TRBV20-1 and TRBJ1-2; unclear D gene. CDR3 length: 10 amino acids. The germline gives CDR1 DFQATT, CDR2 SNEGSKA (reference sequence). Between the trimmed V and J ends, which lost 6 bases and 2 bases, there was a span of 4 bases. The CDR3 here is CSARNYGYTF. The CDR3 DNA follows: TGCAGTGCGCGCAACTATGGCTACACCTTC.

The rearrangement links TRBV19 to TRBJ1-1; tentatively, D is TRBD1 (6 bases). CDR3 length: 14 amino acids. V was trimmed by 10 bases and J by 1 base, leaving 16 bases between them. Germline V gene lookup returns CDR1 LNHDA and CDR2 SQIVND (reference sequence). CDR3 loop: CATKITGTNTEAFF. In DNA, the CDR3 is TGTGCCACCAAGATCACAGGGACGAACACTGAAGCTTTCTTT.

The gene calls are TRBV3-1 (or the pseudogene TRBV3-2) and TRBJ1-2; tentatively, D is TRBD1 (5 bases). The CDR3 runs 16 residues. Germline CDR1 LGHDT, CDR2 YNNKEL (reference sequence). V lost 0 bases and J lost 4, with 15 bases in between. Here the CDR3 reads CASSQEAQGLSYGYTF. CDR3 nucleotides: TGTGCCAGCAGCCAAGAAGCGCAGGGTCTCAGCTATGGCTACACCTTC.

The chain employs TRBV3-1 (or the pseudogene TRBV3-2) and TRBJ2-7; the D gene is possibly TRBD1 (5 bases). This CDR3 has 12 residues. Germline V gene lookup returns CDR1 LGHDT and CDR2 YNNKEL (reference sequence). The ends were cut back, 4 bases at V and 4 bases at J, with 8 bases in the middle. The CDR3 loop is CASSPGAYEQYF. The CDR3 coding sequence is TGTGCCAGCAGCCCTGGGGCATACGAGCAGTACTTC.

Only a few counts were recorded for this clone. The rearrangement joins TRBV16 to TRBJ1-5; D gene unclear. The CDR3 is made up of 14 amino acids. Germline values: CDR1 KGHSY, CDR2 FQNENV. V dropped 7 bases and J dropped 1 base, with 11 bases sitting between them. This CDR3 reads CASMVAGSNQPQHF. In DNA form, the CDR3 reads TGTGCCAGCATGGTAGCCGGCAGCAATCAGCCCCAGCATTTT.

This clone appeared a single time. The chain links TRBV7-8 to TRBJ1-2; a possible D gene is TRBD1 (5 bases). Germline lookup yields CDR1 SGHVS and CDR2 FQNEAQ. This CDR3 is built from 15 residues. The V gene lost 1 base and the J gene lost 2 bases, with 11 bases spanning the gap. The CDR3 protein is CASSLGSGKNYGYTF. CDR3 DNA sequence: TGTGCCAGCAGCTTAGGGTCAGGGAAAAACTATGGCTACACCTTC.

This clone was observed a single time. The gene calls are TRBV19 and TRBJ1-1; 7 bases are a match to TRBD1. The CDR3 runs to 14 residues. With 7 bases clipped from V and 0 bases from J, the junction kept 5 bases outside the gene matches. Germline V lookup: CDR1 LNHDA, CDR2 SQIVND (reference sequence). CDR3 sequence reads: CASTIQGLNTEAFF. The CDR3 nucleotides read TGTGCCAGTACCATACAGGGGCTGAACACTGAAGCTTTCTTT.

The rearrangement links TRBV5-6 to TRBJ1-3, with D perhaps matching TRBD1 (6 bases). The V end lost 5 bases, the J end lost 6 bases, and 24 bases lay between the germline ends. The germline V gene encodes CDR1 SGHDT and CDR2 YYEEEE. This CDR3 is 17 amino acids long. The CDR3 here is CASSIPLAGASVNTIYF. The CDR3 DNA follows: TGTGCCAGCAGTATACCGCTGGCAGGGGCGTCGGTAAACACCATATATTTT.

V gene TRBV6-2 or TRBV6-3 combines with J gene TRBJ1-5, with 7 positions matching TRBD1. The CDR3 sequence is 14 residues long. Trimming cost V 5 bases and J 1 base; bases outside gene matches: 2. In germline, CDR1 is MNHEY, CDR2 SVGEGT. The CDR3 DNA reads as TGTGCCAGCAGTCAACAGGGGAGCAATCAGCCCCAGCATTTT. Amino acids: CASSQQGSNQPQHF.

The rearrangement joins TRBV6-5 to TRBJ1-1; D is possibly TRBD1 (6 bases). This CDR3 is built from 15 residues. V gave up 2 bases and J gave up 5 bases, with 15 bases separating them. The germline CDR1 and CDR2 sequences are MNHEY and SVGAGI. CDR3: CASSYGAGERTEAFF. The DNA of the CDR3 is TGTGCCAGCAGTTACGGGGCAGGGGAAAGGACTGAAGCTTTCTTT.

This rearrangement joins TRBV3-1 (or the pseudogene TRBV3-2) to TRBJ1-1; D unresolved. With 0 bases removed from V and 5 bases from J, the gap between germline ends came to 10 bases. CDR3 length: 14 amino acids. The germline CDR1 and CDR2 sequences are LGHDT and YNNKEL (reference sequence). The CDR3 region is CASSQEAGGTEAFF. CDR3 bases: TGTGCCAGCAGCCAAGAGGCAGGAGGAACTGAAGCTTTCTTT.

This clone was counted between two and nine times. V gene TRBV4-1 combines with J gene TRBJ2-7, with 9 bases that match TRBD2. In germline, CDR1 is MGHRA, CDR2 YSYEKL. CDR3 size: 14 residues. Unmatched junction bases numbered 2, after V lost 1 base and J lost 4 bases. The CDR3 region has the DNA TGCGCCAGCAGCCAAGGACTAGCGGAATACGAGCAGTACTTC. Translated: CASSQGLAEYEQYF.

Worth noting for this clone: One junction end does not reproduce the germline sequence, and a read error may be involved. This CDR3 is CASRQASAYGYTF. The CDR3 region has the DNA TGTGCCAGCAGGCAAGCAAGCGCCTATGGCTACACCTTC. The chain uses TRBV3-1 (or the pseudogene TRBV3-2) and TRBJ1-2; unclear D gene. This CDR3 has 13 residues. Germline assignment: CDR1 LGHDT and CDR2 YNNKEL (reference sequence).

This chain uses TRBV27 with TRBJ1-2; D call uncertain. CDR3 length: 14 residues. The germline CDR1 and CDR2 sequences are MNHEY and SMNVEV (reference sequence). Trimming removed 6 bases at V and 2 bases at J, with 13 bases between. The CDR3 reads CASRRSIENYGYTF. For the CDR3, the DNA is TGTGCCAGCAGGCGTTCGATAGAGAACTATGGCTACACCTTC.

The chain links TRBV4-3 to TRBJ1-1, with D perhaps matching TRBD1 (6 bases). V was clipped by 4 bases and J by 1 base, with 10 bases between them. Germline loops: CDR1 LGHNA, CDR2 YSLEER. The CDR3 sequence is 14 residues long. The CDR3 loop is CASSRTQGNTEAFF. The CDR3 region has the DNA TGCGCCAGCAGCCGTACACAGGGGAACACTGAAGCTTTCTTT.

The V and J genes are TRBV7-8 and TRBJ1-1, with TRBD1 as a possible D gene (6 bases). V lost 5 bases, J lost 4 bases, and 17 bases lay in between. CDR3 length: 15 residues. Germline V gene lookup returns CDR1 SGHVS and CDR2 FQNEAQ. The CDR3 loop is CASSPRTGFVTEAFF. The DNA for the CDR3 is TGTGCCAGCAGCCCGAGAACAGGGTTCGTCACTGAAGCTTTCTTT.